The next 7 T cell receptor beta chains were all read from a single sample in a study of Tregs in tolerant kidney transplant recipients. The assay was immunoSEQ multiplex PCR, and TCRdb's table has in-frame clones only and misses some. The repertoire holds over 60,000 clones, more than 95% seen once, with approximately 0.52% in the top ten. Sequencing used CD4+ T cells from blood, obtained before the transplant. The receptors derive from a human donor who received a combined kidney and bone marrow transplant.

The chain carries TRBV4-2 and TRBJ2-7, with 7 bases matching TRBD2. The CDR3 has 13 residues. Germline V gene data show CDR1 as LGHNA and CDR2 as YNFKEQ. Trimming removed 5 bases from V and 3 bases from J; junction bases left unmatched: 4. CDR3 nucleotide sequence: TGTGCCAGCAGCTTAGCGGGTGGCTACGAGCAGTACTTC. Protein: CASSLAGGYEQYF.

The chain joins TRBV5-1 to TRBJ2-6, with TRBD1 identical over 7 bases. After removal of 3 bases from V and 0 bases from J, the junction contained 12 bases not matched to a gene. The length of the CDR3 is 19 residues. Germline V gene data show CDR1 as SGHRS and CDR2 as YFSETQ. The CDR3 sequence: CASSSSSQGSNSGANVLTF. For the CDR3, the DNA is TGCGCCAGCAGCTCATCTTCACAGGGGTCCAACTCTGGGGCCAACGTCCTGACTTTC.

The rearrangement uses TRBV5-1 and TRBJ2-7, with 7 bases lining up with TRBD1. The ends lost 1 base at V and 7 bases at J; junction bases unmatched: 2. CDR3 size: 12 residues. CDR1 is SGHRS and CDR2 is YFSETQ in the germline V gene. Here the CDR3 DNA reads TGCGCCAGCAGCTTGAACAGGGGAGAGCAGTACTTC. Encoded protein: CASSLNRGEQYF.

The CDR3 region is CASSLAQGSYNSPLHF. The CDR3 DNA follows: TGCGCCAGCAGCTTGGCCCAGGGTTCCTATAATTCACCCCTCCACTTT. The rearrangement links TRBV5-1 to TRBJ1-6, with D tentatively TRBD1 (5 bases). In germline, CDR1 is SGHRS, CDR2 YFSETQ. This CDR3 has 16 amino acids. The ends were cut back, 0 bases at V and 1 base at J, with 8 bases in the middle.

The chain joins TRBV9 to TRBJ2-3, with D perhaps matching TRBD2 (7 bases). Germline lookup yields CDR1 SGDLS and CDR2 YYNGEE. With 2 bases removed from V and 0 bases from J, the gap between germline ends came to 22 bases. The CDR3 spans 19 residues. As DNA, the CDR3 is TGTGCCAGCAGCGTGTCCCGATCGTTTCGGGGGGCTAGCACAGATACGCAGTATTTT. Protein: CASSVSRSFRGASTDTQYF.

The rearrangement uses TRBV19 and TRBJ2-2, with D possibly being TRBD2 (7 bases). V dropped 3 bases and J dropped 2 bases, with 13 bases sitting between them. The CDR3 extends over 16 amino acids. The V gene's germline CDR1 is LNHDA and CDR2 SQIVND (reference sequence). The CDR3 here is CASSMIGGDNTGELFF. CDR3 nucleotides: TGTGCCAGTAGTATGATAGGGGGGGACAACACCGGGGAGCTGTTTTTT.

This rearrangement joins TRBV5-1 to TRBJ2-3, with TRBD1 identical over 8 bases. Germline CDR1 is SGHRS and CDR2 is YFSETQ. The CDR3 is made up of 15 amino acids. V lost 6 bases and J lost 1; bases outside the gene matches: 7. DNA for the CDR3: TGCGCCAGCAACTTTGACAGGGGTGGCACAGATACGCAGTATTTT. This encodes CASNFDRGGTDTQYF.